Listed below are T cell receptor beta chains from one sample, sequenced in a study of T cell repertoires in cytomegalovirus infection. Their antigens are not known. TCRdb recomputed calls from the reads with MiXCR, one row per CDR3 protein. The repertoire has approximately 390,000 distinct CDR3 sequences, just under 35% of them found once; the top ten carry less than 15%. Sequenced material: cultured PBMCs, taken from culture after CMV antigen stimulation. The origin of the receptors is a human donor in good health (CMV status not recorded). Some clones in this sample may be carry-over from other donors' samples. Both conserved end residues are part of each CDR3. The D gene is left open where the match is weak. Size is stated for part of the rows, as once, few or many counts, or as a class when the clone is expanded.

v_gene	d_gene	j_gene	abundance	CDR3aa	CDR3nt
TRBV7-2	-	TRBJ2-1	many	CASSTGGAALGEQFF	TGTGCCAGCAGCACCGGCGGAGCCGCTTTGGGAGAGCAGTTCTTC
TRBV19	-	TRBJ1-1	few	CATSGEGNTEAFF	TGTGCCACCTCAGGGGAGGGGAACACTGAAGCTTTCTTT
TRBV20-1	-	TRBJ2-1	-	CSASPATNEQFF	TGCAGTGCTAGTCCAGCTACTAATGAGCAGTTCTTC
TRBV7-9	-	TRBJ2-1	few	CASSPRWGSYNEQFF	TGTGCCAGCAGCCCCCGATGGGGCTCCTACAATGAGCAGTTCTTC
TRBV7-4	TRBD2	TRBJ2-7	-	CASSLSSSGREQYF	TGTGCCAGCAGCTTAAGTTCCAGCGGGAGAGAGCAGTACTTC
TRBV5-1	-	TRBJ1-1	-	CASSPPRGRYTEAFF	TGCGCCAGCAGCCCCCCCCGAGGCAGATACACTGAAGCTTTCTTT
TRBV20-1	-	TRBJ1-1	-	CSAGDRSTEAFF	TGCAGTGCTGGAGACAGGTCCACTGAAGCTTTCTTT
TRBV6-2/TRBV6-3	-	TRBJ2-1	few	CASSSHTELEQFF	TGTGCCAGCAGTTCCCACACCGAACTGGAGCAGTTCTTC
TRBV27	-	TRBJ1-2	-	CASSFGGHNIGYTF	TGTGCCAGCAGTTTTGGAGGTCACAACATCGGCTACACCTTC
TRBV10-3	-	TRBJ2-2	-	CAIMTSKGNTGELFF	TGTGCCATCATGACATCCAAAGGAAACACCGGGGAGCTGTTTTTT
TRBV6-5	-	TRBJ2-5	-	CASSYGGMRGETQYF	TGTGCCAGCAGTTATGGCGGGATGAGAGGAGAGACCCAGTACTTC
TRBV2	-	TRBJ2-1	-	CARSNEQFF	TGTGCCAGGTCAAATGAGCAGTTCTTC
TRBV28	-	TRBJ2-5	-	CASRHREIETQYF	TGTGCCAGCAGGCACAGGGAGATAGAGACCCAGTACTTC
TRBV7-2	TRBD1	TRBJ1-1	-	CASSPRQGGEAFF	TGTGCCAGCAGCCCGCGACAGGGGGGTGAAGCTTTCTTT
TRBV19	TRBD2	TRBJ2-1	-	CASSPTDTGGDEQFF	TGTGCCAGTAGTCCGACAGACACGGGGGGGGATGAGCAGTTCTTC
TRBV5-4	-	TRBJ2-5	many	CASSFKGTRYQETQYF	TGTGCCAGCAGCTTCAAGGGGACCAGGTACCAAGAGACCCAGTACTTC
TRBV14	TRBD1	TRBJ1-1	-	CASSQEGQVPMNTEAFF	TGTGCCAGCAGCCAAGAGGGACAGGTTCCCATGAACACTGAAGCTTTCTTT
TRBV6-5	-	TRBJ2-1	-	CASSNVFGSSSTFF	TGTGCCAGCAGTAACGTATTCGGGTCGTCATCCACGTTCTTC
TRBV30	-	TRBJ1-1	-	CAWSVPRPGTANFGAFF	TGTGCCTGGAGTGTACCACGCCCGGGAACGGCTAACTTCGGAGCTTTCTTT
TRBV6-2/TRBV6-3	-	TRBJ2-1	-	CASSYSGGSNEQFF	TGTGCCAGCAGTTACTCGGGAGGAAGTAATGAGCAGTTCTTC
TRBV7-2	TRBD2	TRBJ2-7	many	CASSREGTDDEQYF	TGTGCCAGCAGCCGGGAGGGCACCGACGACGAGCAGTACTTC
TRBV28	TRBD2	TRBJ2-1	-	CASSFGSGRGSYNEQFF	TGTGCCAGCAGTTTTGGGAGCGGGAGGGGCTCCTACAATGAGCAGTTCTTC
TRBV7-2	TRBD2	TRBJ2-3	many	CASKIVGGSTDTQYF	TGTGCCAGCAAGATCGTGGGCGGGAGTACAGATACGCAGTATTTT
TRBV20-1	-	TRBJ1-1	many	CSARAAGPTEAFF	TGCAGTGCTAGAGCAGCAGGGCCCACTGAAGCTTTCTTT
TRBV11-1	-	TRBJ2-3	-	CASSLRRRGSTDTQYF	TGTGCCAGCAGCTTACGGCGGAGGGGTAGCACAGATACGCAGTATTTT
TRBV29-1	-	TRBJ1-3	once	CSVASDGNTIYF	TGCAGCGTTGCGTCGGACGGAAACACCATATATTTT
TRBV24-1	-	TRBJ2-1	few	CATSADSNEQFF	TGTGCCACCAGTGCGGACAGCAATGAGCAGTTCTTC
TRBV15	-	TRBJ2-3	-	CATSREGGDTQYF	TGTGCCACCAGCAGAGAGGGAGGAGATACGCAGTATTTT
TRBV7-9	-	TRBJ2-7	few	CASSLGRSGSSYEQYF	TGTGCCAGCAGCTTAGGACGCAGCGGAAGCTCCTACGAGCAGTACTTC
TRBV7-2	-	TRBJ1-5	-	CASSSQGAFLGQHF	TGTGCCAGCAGCTCGCAGGGAGCATTTTTGGGCCAGCATTTT
TRBV29-1	TRBD1	TRBJ1-1	-	CSVEIGTGGTEAFF	TGCAGCGTTGAGATTGGGACAGGGGGCACTGAAGCTTTCTTT
TRBV7-2	-	TRBJ2-5	-	CASSFRARETQYF	TGTGCCAGCAGCTTCAGGGCCCGGGAGACCCAGTACTTC
TRBV10-3	-	TRBJ2-7	few	CAISEGAGRRSYEQYF	TGTGCCATCAGTGAGGGGGCCGGAAGGCGGTCCTACGAGCAGTACTTC
TRBV11-3	-	TRBJ2-1	few	CASSSAASSYNEQFF	TGTGCCAGCAGCTCCGCAGCGTCTTCCTACAATGAGCAGTTCTTC
TRBV5-6	TRBD2	TRBJ2-7	-	CASSPKGGRSYEQYF	TGTGCCAGCAGCCCCAAGGGAGGGAGATCCTACGAGCAGTACTTC
TRBV4-1	-	TRBJ2-1	-	CASSQLGPGEQFF	TGCGCCAGCAGCCAACTCGGCCCCGGTGAGCAGTTCTTC
TRBV7-2	TRBD2	TRBJ2-7	-	CASSPTSVYEQYF	TGTGCCAGCAGCCCTACTAGCGTCTACGAGCAGTACTTC
TRBV11-2	-	TRBJ2-7	-	CASSFGAGLYEQYF	TGTGCCAGCAGCTTCGGGGCCGGACTCTACGAGCAGTACTTC
TRBV7-2	-	TRBJ1-2	-	CASSNPGQINFGFTF	TGTGCCAGCAGCAACCCCGGACAGATCAACTTTGGCTTCACCTTC
TRBV7-2	TRBD2	TRBJ2-3	few	CASSLLGGSSTDTQYF	TGTGCCAGCAGCTTATTAGGCGGGAGCAGCACAGATACGCAGTATTTT
TRBV29-1	-	TRBJ1-1	-	CSVLTGTEAFF	TGCAGCGTTCTTACAGGGACTGAAGCTTTCTTT
TRBV6-2/TRBV6-3	-	TRBJ2-1	few	CASSYSLAVEQFF	TGTGCCAGCAGTTACTCGCTAGCAGTCGAGCAGTTCTTC
TRBV7-8	-	TRBJ1-6	-	CASSLAFDSPLHF	TGTGCCAGCAGCTTAGCGTTTGATTCACCCCTCCACTTT
TRBV4-2	TRBD1	TRBJ2-7	-	CASSQDMDRWYEQYF	TGTGCCAGCAGCCAAGATATGGACAGGTGGTACGAGCAGTACTTC
TRBV11-2	-	TRBJ1-1	few	CASSLQYTEAFF	TGTGCCAGCAGCTTACAGTACACTGAAGCTTTCTTT
TRBV4-3	-	TRBJ2-1	-	CASSQDYRGLAVYNEQFF	TGCGCCAGCAGCCAAGATTACCGCGGGTTAGCGGTCTACAATGAGCAGTTCTTC
TRBV6-6	TRBD1	TRBJ1-5	-	CASRHTGDHQPQHF	TGTGCCAGCAGGCATACAGGGGACCATCAGCCCCAGCATTTT
TRBV11-2	TRBD1	TRBJ2-3	few	CASGQDRSTDTQYF	TGTGCCAGCGGACAGGACAGAAGCACAGATACGCAGTATTTT
TRBV19	-	TRBJ2-3	-	CASRQRGQADTQYF	TGTGCCAGTAGGCAGCGAGGGCAGGCAGATACGCAGTATTTT
TRBV2	TRBD2	TRBJ2-7	few	CASSLDRVRTSGPPYEQYF	TGTGCCAGCAGTCTGGACAGAGTTCGGACTAGCGGGCCCCCCTACGAGCAGTACTTC
TRBV20-1	TRBD2	TRBJ2-7	few	CSAIGGGRDEQYF	TGCAGTGCTATAGGGGGCGGGAGGGACGAGCAGTACTTC